This is a list of T cell receptor beta chains from one sample in a study of T cell changes during pregnancy in multiple sclerosis. TCRdb's table, derived via immunoSEQ multiplex PCR, lists solely in-frame clones and lacks some. Among 70,000 to 80,000 clones listed, roughly nine tenths were seen once. The sample in question was peripheral blood, obtained before pregnancy. Source of these receptors: a female donor with multiple sclerosis, enrolled in a pregnancy study. Each CDR3 is given with its conserved first and last residue. A D gene is named only where the DNA matches it firmly. Only some rows state a clone size, as once, few, many or a class for expanded clones.

v_call: TRBV19; d_call: TRBD2; clone_size: few; cdr3_length: 18; j_call: TRBJ2-1; cdr3_nt: TGTGCCAGTAGTCTCGGACTAGCGGGAGGTAGCTCCTACAATGAGCAGTTCTTC; cdr3_aa: CASSLGLAGGSSYNEQFF
v_call: TRBV19; d_call: TRBD1; clone_size: -; cdr3_length: 15; j_call: TRBJ1-1; cdr3_nt: TGTGCCAGTAGCCTTGGACAGGGACAGAACACTGAAGCTTTCTTT; cdr3_aa: CASSLGQGQNTEAFF
v_call: TRBV19; d_call: -; clone_size: once; cdr3_length: 12; j_call: TRBJ2-1; cdr3_nt: TGTGCCAGTACCCTGGAGGGGGCTTCTCAGTTCTTC; cdr3_aa: CASTLEGASQFF
v_call: TRBV6-4; d_call: -; clone_size: few; cdr3_length: 14; j_call: TRBJ2-1; cdr3_nt: TGTGCCAGCAGTGACGGCATTGGGCGCAATGAGCAGTTCTTC; cdr3_aa: CASSDGIGRNEQFF
v_call: TRBV18; d_call: -; clone_size: -; cdr3_length: 16; j_call: TRBJ1-3; cdr3_nt: TGTGCCAGCTCACCCTCGACAGGCCTCTCTGGAAACACCATATATTTT; cdr3_aa: CASSPSTGLSGNTIYF
v_call: TRBV6-4; d_call: -; clone_size: -; cdr3_length: 14; j_call: TRBJ1-1; cdr3_nt: TGTGCCAGCAGCGACGGAGGTTATGGCACTGAAGCTTTCTTT; cdr3_aa: CASSDGGYGTEAFF
v_call: TRBV6-6; d_call: -; clone_size: once; cdr3_length: 15; j_call: TRBJ1-3; cdr3_nt: TGTGCCAGCACTGCCCTCAGGGTCTCTGGAAACACCATATATTTT; cdr3_aa: CASTALRVSGNTIYF
v_call: TRBV12-5; d_call: TRBD1; clone_size: -; cdr3_length: 17; j_call: TRBJ2-2; cdr3_nt: TGTGCTAGTGGTTTTTACTCTGGGACAGGGGAGGTCCGGGAGCTGTTTTTT; cdr3_aa: CASGFYSGTGEVRELFF
v_call: TRBV7-2; d_call: -; clone_size: -; cdr3_length: 11; j_call: TRBJ1-2; cdr3_nt: TGTGCCAGCAGCTTAGGAGGTGGCTACACCTTC; cdr3_aa: CASSLGGGYTF
v_call: TRBV29-1; d_call: -; clone_size: once; cdr3_length: 18; j_call: TRBJ2-3; cdr3_nt: TGCAGCGTTGATCCGAGAGAGGCCGGGACACCTATCTCAGATACGCAGTATTTT; cdr3_aa: CSVDPREAGTPISDTQYF
v_call: TRBV18; d_call: -; clone_size: -; cdr3_length: 13; j_call: TRBJ1-2; cdr3_nt: TGTGCCAGCTCCCAGCGGGATAACTATGGCTACACCTTC; cdr3_aa: CASSQRDNYGYTF
v_call: TRBV6-6; d_call: TRBD1; clone_size: few; cdr3_length: 14; j_call: TRBJ1-2; cdr3_nt: TGTGCCAGCAGTTCACAGGGGCGAGCCTATGGCTACACCTTC; cdr3_aa: CASSSQGRAYGYTF
v_call: TRBV28; d_call: TRBD1; clone_size: -; cdr3_length: 17; j_call: TRBJ2-2; cdr3_nt: TGTGCCAGCAGTTTACCCTCGGGACAGGGCTACACCGGGGAGCTGTTTTTT; cdr3_aa: CASSLPSGQGYTGELFF
v_call: TRBV19; d_call: -; clone_size: -; cdr3_length: 15; j_call: TRBJ2-7; cdr3_nt: TGTGCCAGTAGCCCCAGGGGGAGGAACCCCTACGAGCAGTACTTC; cdr3_aa: CASSPRGRNPYEQYF
v_call: TRBV27; d_call: TRBD1; clone_size: -; cdr3_length: 17; j_call: TRBJ2-7; cdr3_nt: TGTGCCAGCAGTTTATCCCTATTCGGGACAGGGCGAAACGAGCAGTACTTC; cdr3_aa: CASSLSLFGTGRNEQYF
v_call: TRBV30; d_call: -; clone_size: -; cdr3_length: 12; j_call: TRBJ1-1; cdr3_nt: TGTGCCTGGAGTGTTGGGAGCCCTGAAGCTTTCTTT; cdr3_aa: CAWSVGSPEAFF
v_call: TRBV6-5; d_call: -; clone_size: -; cdr3_length: 15; j_call: TRBJ1-1; cdr3_nt: TGTGCCAGCAGTTACCCAATTAGGGGGAGCACTGAAGCTTTCTTT; cdr3_aa: CASSYPIRGSTEAFF